This T cell receptor beta chain was recovered during a study of shared clonotypes between healthy human individuals. Study-wide points: When naive CD4 clonotypes were compared across a few donors, 4% to 6.5% were shared. The rarefaction results pointed to incomplete sorted-subset sequencing despite large depth. A limitation of the genetic and exposure-history diversity represented arose from few donors.

CD45RO negativity and positive selection for CCR7 defined naive CD8 cells, a population that excluded terminally differentiated effector memory CD45RA+ cells. The protocol was immunoSEQ multiplex PCR, while the TCRdb copy is restricted to in-frame clones and leaves out a portion. The data hold about 550,000 clones, with just under 97% observed a single time. Turning to this clone: Its antigen is still unknown.

This CDR3 region has 15 residues. Germline-derived CDR1 and CDR2 are SGHRS and YFSETQ. V was pared by 4 bases and J by 7 bases, with 20 bases between. The sample consisted of naive CD8+ T cells sorted from blood. This sequence was found in a woman in her 30s in good health. The chain has TRBV5-1 and TRBJ1-1, with D unresolved. The CDR3 loop reads CASSPTRVGRNEAFF. CDR3 DNA sequence: TGCGCCAGCAGCCCAACCCGGGTAGGGCGGAATGAAGCTTTCTTT. Based on the CDR3 plus reference TRBV5-1 and TRBJ1-1, the full variable domain is KAGVTQTPRYLIKTRGQQVTLSCSPISGHRSVSWYQQTPGQGLQFLFEYFSETQRNKGNFPGRFSGRQFSNSRSEMNVSTLELGDSALYLCASSPTRVGRNEAFFGQGTRLTVV.